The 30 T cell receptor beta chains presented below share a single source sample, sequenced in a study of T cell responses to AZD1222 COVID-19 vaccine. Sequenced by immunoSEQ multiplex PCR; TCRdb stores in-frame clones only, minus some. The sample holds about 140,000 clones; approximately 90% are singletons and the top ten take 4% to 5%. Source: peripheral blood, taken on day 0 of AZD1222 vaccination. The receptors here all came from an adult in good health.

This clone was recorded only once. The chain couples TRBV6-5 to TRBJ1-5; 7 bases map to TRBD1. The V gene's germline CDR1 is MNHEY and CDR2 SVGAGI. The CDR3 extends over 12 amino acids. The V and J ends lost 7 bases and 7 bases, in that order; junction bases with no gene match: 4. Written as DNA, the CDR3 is TGTGCCAGCACCGACAGGGCCCAGCCCCAGCATTTT. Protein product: CASTDRAQPQHF.

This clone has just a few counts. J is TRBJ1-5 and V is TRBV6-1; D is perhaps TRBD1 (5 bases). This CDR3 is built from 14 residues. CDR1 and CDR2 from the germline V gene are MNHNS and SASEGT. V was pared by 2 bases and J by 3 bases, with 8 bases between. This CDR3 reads CASSEWGNNQPQHF. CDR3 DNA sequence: TGTGCCAGCAGTGAATGGGGGAACAATCAGCCCCAGCATTTT.

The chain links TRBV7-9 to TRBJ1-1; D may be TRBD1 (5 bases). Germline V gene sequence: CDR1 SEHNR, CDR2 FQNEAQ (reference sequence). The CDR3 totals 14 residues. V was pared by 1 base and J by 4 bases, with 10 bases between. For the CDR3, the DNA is TGTGCCAGCAGCTTAGTCTCCGGGGGCACTGAAGCTTTCTTT. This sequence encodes CASSLVSGGTEAFF.

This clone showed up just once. This chain's CDR3 is CASSLVALYEQYF. The CDR3 DNA reads TGTGCCAGCAGCTTAGTAGCTCTCTACGAGCAGTACTTC. V gene TRBV7-8 combines with J gene TRBJ2-7; no clear D gene. Trimming took 1 base from V and 3 from J, leaving 7 bases between them. The CDR3 has 13 amino acids. Germline V gene data show CDR1 as SGHVS and CDR2 as FQNEAQ.

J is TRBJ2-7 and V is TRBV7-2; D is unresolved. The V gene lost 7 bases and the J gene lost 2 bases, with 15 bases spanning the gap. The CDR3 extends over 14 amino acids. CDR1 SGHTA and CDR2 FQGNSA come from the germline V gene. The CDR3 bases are TGTGCCAGCACCCCCTCCCCAGCGACCTACGAGCAGTACTTC. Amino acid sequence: CASTPSPATYEQYF. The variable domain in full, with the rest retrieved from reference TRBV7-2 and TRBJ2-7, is GAGVSQSPSNKVTEKGKDVELRCDPISGHTALYWYRQSLGQGLEFLIYFQGNSAPDKSGLPSDRFSAERTGGSVSTLTIQRTQQEDSAVYLCASTPSPATYEQYFGPGTRLTVT.

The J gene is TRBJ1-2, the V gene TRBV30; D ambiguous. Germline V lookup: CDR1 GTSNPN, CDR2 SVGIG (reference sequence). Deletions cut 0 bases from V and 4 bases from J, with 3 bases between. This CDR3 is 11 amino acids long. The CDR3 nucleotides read TGTGCCTGGAGTGTAGGCTATGGCTACACCTTC. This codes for CAWSVGYGYTF.

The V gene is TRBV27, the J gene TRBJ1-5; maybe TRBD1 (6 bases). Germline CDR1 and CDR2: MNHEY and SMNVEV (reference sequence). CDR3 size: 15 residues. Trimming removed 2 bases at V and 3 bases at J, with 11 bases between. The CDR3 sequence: CASSLAGAYNQPQHF. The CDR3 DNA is TGTGCCAGCAGTTTAGCGGGGGCTTACAATCAGCCCCAGCATTTT.

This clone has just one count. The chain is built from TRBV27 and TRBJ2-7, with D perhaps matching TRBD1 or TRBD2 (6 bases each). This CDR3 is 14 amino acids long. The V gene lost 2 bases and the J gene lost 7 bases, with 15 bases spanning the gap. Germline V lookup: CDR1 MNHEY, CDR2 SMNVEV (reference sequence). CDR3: CASSLGVKGGEQYF. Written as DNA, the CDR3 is TGTGCCAGCAGTTTAGGGGTCAAGGGGGGTGAGCAGTACTTC.

The CDR3, as DNA: TGTGCCAGCAGTCGCTGGGCCCCCAACGGCGATACGCAGTATTTT. As protein: CASSRWAPNGDTQYF. The chain recombines TRBV5-4 with TRBJ2-3; D unresolved. V was shortened by 5 bases and J by 6 bases, with 19 bases between the two germline ends. Germline-derived CDR1 and CDR2 are SGHNT and YYREEE (reference sequence). The CDR3 consists of 15 residues.

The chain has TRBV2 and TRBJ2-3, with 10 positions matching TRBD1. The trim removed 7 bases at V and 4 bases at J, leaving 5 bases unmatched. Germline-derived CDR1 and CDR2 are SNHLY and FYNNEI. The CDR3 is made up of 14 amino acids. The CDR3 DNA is TGTGCCAGCAAAAGGGACAGGGGCCCAGATACGCAGTATTTT. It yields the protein CASKRDRGPDTQYF. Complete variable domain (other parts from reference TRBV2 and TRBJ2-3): EPEVTQTPSHQVTQMGQEVILRCVPISNHLYFYWYRQILGQKVEFLVSFYNNEISEKSEIFDDQFSVERPDGSNFTLKIRSTKLEDSAMYFCASKRDRGPDTQYFGPGTRLTVL.

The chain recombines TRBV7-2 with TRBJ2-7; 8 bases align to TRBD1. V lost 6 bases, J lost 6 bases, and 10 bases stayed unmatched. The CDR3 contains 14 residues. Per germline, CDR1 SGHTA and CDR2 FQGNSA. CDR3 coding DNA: TGTGCCAGCAGATCGGACAGGGTAAGGGGCGAGCAGTACTTC. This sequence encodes CASRSDRVRGEQYF.

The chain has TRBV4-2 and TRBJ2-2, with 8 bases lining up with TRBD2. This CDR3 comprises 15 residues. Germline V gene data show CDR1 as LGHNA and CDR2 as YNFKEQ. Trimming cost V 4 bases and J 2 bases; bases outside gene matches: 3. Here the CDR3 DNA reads TGTGCCAGCAGCCCGATAGCGGGAAACACCGGGGAGCTGTTTTTT. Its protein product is CASSPIAGNTGELFF.

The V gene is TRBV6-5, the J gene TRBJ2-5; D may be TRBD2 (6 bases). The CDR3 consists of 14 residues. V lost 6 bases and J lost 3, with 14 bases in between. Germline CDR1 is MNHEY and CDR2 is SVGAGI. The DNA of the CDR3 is TGTGCCAGCAGCGACTCCGGGACTGAAGAGACCCAGTACTTC. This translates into CASSDSGTEETQYF.

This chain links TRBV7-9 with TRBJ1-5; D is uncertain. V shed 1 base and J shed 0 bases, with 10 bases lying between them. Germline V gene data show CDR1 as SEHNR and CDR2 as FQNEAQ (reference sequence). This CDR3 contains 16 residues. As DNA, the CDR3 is TGTGCCAGCAGCTTAGGTTTAGGAAATAGCAATCAGCCCCAGCATTTT. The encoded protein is CASSLGLGNSNQPQHF.

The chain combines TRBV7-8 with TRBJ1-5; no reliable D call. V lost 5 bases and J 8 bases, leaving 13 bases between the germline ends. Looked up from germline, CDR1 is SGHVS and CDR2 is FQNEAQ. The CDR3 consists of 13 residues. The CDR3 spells CASSLNEVKPQHF. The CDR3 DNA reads TGTGCCAGCAGCCTAAACGAGGTGAAGCCCCAGCATTTT.

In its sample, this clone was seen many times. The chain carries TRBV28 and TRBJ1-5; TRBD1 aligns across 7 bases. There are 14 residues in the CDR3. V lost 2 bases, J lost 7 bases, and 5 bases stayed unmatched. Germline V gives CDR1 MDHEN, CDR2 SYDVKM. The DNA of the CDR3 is TGTGCCAGCAGTTTAATACAGGGGCAACAGCCCCAGCATTTT. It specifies CASSLIQGQQPQHF.

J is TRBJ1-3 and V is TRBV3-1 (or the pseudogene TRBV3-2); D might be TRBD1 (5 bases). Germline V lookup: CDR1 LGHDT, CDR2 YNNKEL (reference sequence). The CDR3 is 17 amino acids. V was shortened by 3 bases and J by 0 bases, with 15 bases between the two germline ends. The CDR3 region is CASSQRGRAGSGNTIYF. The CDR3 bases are TGTGCCAGCAGCCAGAGGGGTCGAGCTGGCTCTGGAAACACCATATATTTT.

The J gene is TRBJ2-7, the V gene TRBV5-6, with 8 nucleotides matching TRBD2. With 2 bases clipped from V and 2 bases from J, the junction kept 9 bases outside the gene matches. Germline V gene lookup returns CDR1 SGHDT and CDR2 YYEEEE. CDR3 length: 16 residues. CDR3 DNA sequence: TGTGCCAGCAGCTTTGCTGGGCGGGAGGCCCCCTACGAGCAGTACTTC. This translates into CASSFAGREAPYEQYF. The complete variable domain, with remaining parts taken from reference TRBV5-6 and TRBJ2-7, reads DAGVTQSPTHLIKTRGQQVTLRCSPKSGHDTVSWYQQALGQGPQFIFQYYEEEERQRGNFPDRFSGHQFPNYSSELNVNALLLGDSALYLCASSFAGREAPYEQYFGPGTRLTVT.

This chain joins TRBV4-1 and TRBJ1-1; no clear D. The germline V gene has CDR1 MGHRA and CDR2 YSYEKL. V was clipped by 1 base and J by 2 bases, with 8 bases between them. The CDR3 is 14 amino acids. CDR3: CASSQVSANTEAFF. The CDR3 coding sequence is TGCGCCAGCAGCCAAGTGTCGGCTAACACTGAAGCTTTCTTT.

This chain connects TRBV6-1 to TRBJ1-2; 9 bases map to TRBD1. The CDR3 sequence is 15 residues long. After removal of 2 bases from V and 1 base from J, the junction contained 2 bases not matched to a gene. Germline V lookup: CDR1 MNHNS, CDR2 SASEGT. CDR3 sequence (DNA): TGTGCCAGCAGTGAAACAGGGGGCTTTAACTATGGCTACACCTTC. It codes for CASSETGGFNYGYTF.

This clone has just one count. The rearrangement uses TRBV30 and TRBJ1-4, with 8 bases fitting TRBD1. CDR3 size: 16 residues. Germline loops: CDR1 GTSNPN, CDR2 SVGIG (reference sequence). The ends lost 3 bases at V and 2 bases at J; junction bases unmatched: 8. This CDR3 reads CAWRPGNRGTNEKLFF. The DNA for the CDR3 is TGTGCCTGGAGGCCTGGTAACAGGGGGACTAATGAAAAACTGTTTTTT.

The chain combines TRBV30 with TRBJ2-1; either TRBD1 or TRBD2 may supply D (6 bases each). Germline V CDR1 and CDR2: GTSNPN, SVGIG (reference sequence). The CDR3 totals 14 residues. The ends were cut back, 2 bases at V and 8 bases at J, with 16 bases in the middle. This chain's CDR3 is CAWSNTGAVDEQFF. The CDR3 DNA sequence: TGTGCCTGGAGTAATACGGGGGCGGTCGATGAGCAGTTCTTC.

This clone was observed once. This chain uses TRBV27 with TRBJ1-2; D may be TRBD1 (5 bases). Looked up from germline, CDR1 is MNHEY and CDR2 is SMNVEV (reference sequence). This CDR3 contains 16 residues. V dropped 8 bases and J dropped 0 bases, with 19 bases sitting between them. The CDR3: CASLPSGARANYGYTF. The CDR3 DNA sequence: TGTGCCAGCCTACCTTCCGGGGCCAGAGCTAACTATGGCTACACCTTC.

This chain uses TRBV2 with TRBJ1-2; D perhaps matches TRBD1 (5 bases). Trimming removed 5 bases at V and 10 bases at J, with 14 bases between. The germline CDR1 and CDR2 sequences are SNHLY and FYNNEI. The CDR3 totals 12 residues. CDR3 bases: TGTGCCAGCAGTACAGGACTGGTGGACTACACCTTC. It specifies CASSTGLVDYTF.

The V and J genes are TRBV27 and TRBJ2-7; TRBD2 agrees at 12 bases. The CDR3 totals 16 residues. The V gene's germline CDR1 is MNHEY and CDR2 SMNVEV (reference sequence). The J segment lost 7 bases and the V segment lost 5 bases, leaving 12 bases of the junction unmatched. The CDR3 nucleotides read TGTGCCAGCAGTCCAGGGACTAGCGGGTTGACGGGGGAGCAGTACTTC. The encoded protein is CASSPGTSGLTGEQYF.

DNA of the CDR3: TGTGCCAGCAGTGAAGCCCAGGGGGCCTTTACCCAGCAGTATTTT. Protein sequence: CASSEAQGAFTQQYF. This chain connects TRBV6-1 to TRBJ2-3; 8 positions match TRBD1. Looked up from germline, CDR1 is MNHNS and CDR2 is SASEGT. Trimming at V came to 0 bases and at J to 11 bases, leaving 10 bases not matched to a gene. This CDR3 spans 15 amino acids.

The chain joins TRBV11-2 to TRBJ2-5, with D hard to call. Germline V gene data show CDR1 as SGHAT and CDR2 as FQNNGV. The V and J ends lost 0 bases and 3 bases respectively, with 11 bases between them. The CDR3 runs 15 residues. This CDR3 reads CASSLELAREETQYF. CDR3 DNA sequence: TGTGCCAGCAGCTTAGAGTTAGCTAGGGAAGAGACCCAGTACTTC.

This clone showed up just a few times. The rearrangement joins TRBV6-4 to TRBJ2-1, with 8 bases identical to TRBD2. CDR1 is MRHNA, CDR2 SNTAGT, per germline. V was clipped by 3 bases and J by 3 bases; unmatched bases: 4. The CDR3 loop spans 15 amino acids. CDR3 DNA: TGTGCCAGCAGTGAGAGAGCGGGGGACTACAATGAGCAGTTCTTC. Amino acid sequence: CASSERAGDYNEQFF.

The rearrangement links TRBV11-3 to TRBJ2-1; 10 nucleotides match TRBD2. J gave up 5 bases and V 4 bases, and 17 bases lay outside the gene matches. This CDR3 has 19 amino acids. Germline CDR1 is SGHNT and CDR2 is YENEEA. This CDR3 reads CASSSSPTSGRAVDNEQFF. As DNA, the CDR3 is TGTGCCAGCAGCTCCTCTCCGACGAGCGGGAGGGCCGTGGACAATGAGCAGTTCTTC.

The CDR3 nucleotides are TGTGCCAGCAGCACCAAGCAGGACAGGGTGGAAGGCTACACCTTC. This translates into CASSTKQDRVEGYTF. J is TRBJ1-2 and V is TRBV7-8; 8 bases agree with TRBD1. This CDR3 has 15 residues. Germline values: CDR1 SGHVS, CDR2 FQNEAQ. The V and J ends lost 5 bases and 8 bases, in that order; junction bases with no gene match: 13. The complete variable domain, with remaining parts taken from reference TRBV7-8 and TRBJ1-2, reads GAGVSQSPRYKVAKRGQDVALRCDPISGHVSLFWYQQALGQGPEFLTYFQNEAQLDKSGLPSDRFFAERPEGSVSTLKIQRTQQEDSAVYLCASSTKQDRVEGYTFGSGTRLTVV.